The sample holds many counts of the clone carrying this T cell receptor (beta chain). Its matching antigen is unknown. The time point here: pre-sensitization, week 0. Treatment of the sample: therapeutic diphenylcyclopropenone sensitization with weekly scalp DPC. Total RNA was extracted from unfractionated whole blood. The CDR3 runs to 15 residues. Germline lookup yields CDR1 SGHAT and CDR2 FQNNGV. V was shortened by 5 bases and J by 2 bases, with 16 bases between the two germline ends. These data originate in a study of human T cells and chemical hapten exposure. Study overall: In the sensitization step, 2% DPC was placed on roughly 2 cm by roughly 2 cm of upper inner arm skin. Study outcomes and limitations: Once DPC sensitization occurred, TCRs above 1 in 1000 frequency showed no change. PT1 expanded TCR counts correlated positively with patch test score.

TCRdb called the RACE reads again in MiXCR, with one record for every CDR3 protein. This table has 85,000 to 100,000 distinct CDR3 sequences, more than 10% appearing once. Sequencing used whole blood, obtained in connection with sensitization to the hapten diphenylcyclopropenone (DPC). The TCR sequence derives from an older woman with alopecia areata. Some clones in this sample may be carry-over from other donors' samples. The genes are TRBV11-2 and TRBJ2-7; D is unclear. DNA of the CDR3: TGTGCCAGCAGCCCCGAGAGTGTTGGACCCTACGAGCAGTACTTC. Translation gives CASSPESVGPYEQYF.